This T cell receptor beta chain emerged from a study of naive and memory T cell subsets. Germline V gene data show CDR1 as MDHEN and CDR2 as SYDVKM. V dropped 5 bases and J dropped 5; count of bases not matched to a gene: 7. This CDR3 contains 14 residues. Cells stained for CD3, CD4, CD8, CD45RA, CD27 and viability were sorted into four CD45RA/CD27 subsets. Both TRBC1 and TRBC2 were covered by a beta constant-region primer of two equimolar oligonucleotides. Four rounds of PCR amplified the ligated cDNA using nested alpha and beta constant-region primers plus SP2. Each CDR3 protein gets one entry after TCRdb re-called the UMI-ligation and nested PCR reads with MiXCR. The sample lists about 120,000 distinct CDR3 sequences, roughly 36% occurring once.

Sample: central memory CD4+ T cells from blood. The rearrangement joins TRBV28 to TRBJ2-7; 9 bases are a match to TRBD1. The TCR originated in a human donor in good health. The CDR3 region is CASSGLDRGNEQYF. Written as DNA, the CDR3 is TGTGCCAGCAGTGGGTTAGACAGGGGGAACGAGCAGTACTTC.